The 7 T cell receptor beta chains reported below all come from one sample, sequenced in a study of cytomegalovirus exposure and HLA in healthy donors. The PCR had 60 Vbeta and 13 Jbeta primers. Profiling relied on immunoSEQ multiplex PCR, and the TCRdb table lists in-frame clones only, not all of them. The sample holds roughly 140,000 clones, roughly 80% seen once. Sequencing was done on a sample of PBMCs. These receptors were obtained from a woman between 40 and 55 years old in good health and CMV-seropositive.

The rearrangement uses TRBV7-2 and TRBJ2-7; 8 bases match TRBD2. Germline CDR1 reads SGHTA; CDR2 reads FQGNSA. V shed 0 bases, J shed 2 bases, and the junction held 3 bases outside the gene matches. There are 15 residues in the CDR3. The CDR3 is CASSLAGTSPYEQYF. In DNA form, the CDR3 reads TGTGCCAGCAGCTTAGCGGGGACTAGTCCCTACGAGCAGTACTTC.

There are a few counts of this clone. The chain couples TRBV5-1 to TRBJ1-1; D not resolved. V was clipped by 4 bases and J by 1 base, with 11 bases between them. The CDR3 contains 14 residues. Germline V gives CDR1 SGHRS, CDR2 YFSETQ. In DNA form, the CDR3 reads TGCGCCAGCAGCCCGGGATCCTCGAACACTGAAGCTTTCTTT. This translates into CASSPGSSNTEAFF.

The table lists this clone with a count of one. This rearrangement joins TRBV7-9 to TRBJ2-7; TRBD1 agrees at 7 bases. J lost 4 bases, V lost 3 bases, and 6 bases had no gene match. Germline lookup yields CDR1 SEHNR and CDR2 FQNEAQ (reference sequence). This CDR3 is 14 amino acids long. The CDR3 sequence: CASSLPGTEYEQYF. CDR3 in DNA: TGTGCCAGCAGCTTGCCCGGGACAGAGTACGAGCAGTACTTC.

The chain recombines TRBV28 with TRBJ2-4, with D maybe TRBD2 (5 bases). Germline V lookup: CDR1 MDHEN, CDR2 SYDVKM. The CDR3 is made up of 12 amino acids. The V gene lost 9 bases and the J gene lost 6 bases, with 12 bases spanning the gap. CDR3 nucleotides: TGTGCCAGGAGAAGCGGAAGAAACATTCAGTACTTC. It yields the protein CARRSGRNIQYF. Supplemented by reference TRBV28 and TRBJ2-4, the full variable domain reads DVKVTQSSRYLVKRTGEKVFLECVQDMDHENMFWYRQDPGLGLRLIYFSYDVKMKEKGDIPEGYSVSREKKERFSLILESASTNQTSMYLCARRSGRNIQYFGAGTRLSVL.

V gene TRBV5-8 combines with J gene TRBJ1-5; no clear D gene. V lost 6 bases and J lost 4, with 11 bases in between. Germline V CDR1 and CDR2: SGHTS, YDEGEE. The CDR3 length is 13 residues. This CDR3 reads CASTLRGNQPQHF. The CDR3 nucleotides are TGTGCCAGCACCCTCCGGGGTAATCAGCCCCAGCATTTT.

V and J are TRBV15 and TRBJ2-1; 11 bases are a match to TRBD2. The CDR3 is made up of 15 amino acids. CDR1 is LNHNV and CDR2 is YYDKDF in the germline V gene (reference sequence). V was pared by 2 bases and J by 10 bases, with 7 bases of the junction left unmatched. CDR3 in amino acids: CATSRPGLAESEQFF. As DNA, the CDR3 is TGTGCCACCAGCAGACCGGGACTAGCGGAGTCAGAGCAGTTCTTC. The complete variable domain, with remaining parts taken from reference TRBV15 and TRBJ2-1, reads DAMVIQNPRYQVTQFGKPVTLSCSQTLNHNVMYWYQQKSSQAPKLLFHYYDKDFNNEADTPDNFQSRRPNTSFCFLDIRSPGLGDTAMYLCATSRPGLAESEQFFGPGTRLTVL.

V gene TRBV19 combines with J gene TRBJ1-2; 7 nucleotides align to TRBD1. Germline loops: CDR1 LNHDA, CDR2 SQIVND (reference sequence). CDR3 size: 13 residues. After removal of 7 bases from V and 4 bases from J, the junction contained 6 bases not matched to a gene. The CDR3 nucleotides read TGTGCCAGTACCGAGACAGGGACCTATGGCTACACCTTC. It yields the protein CASTETGTYGYTF.